The source of this TCR beta chain is a study of T cell repertoires in cytomegalovirus infection. Study information: Newly reported HLA-C-restricted and thoroughly characterized HLA-B-restricted CMV epitopes were employed. CMV infection together with matching HLA type was indicated by public TCR beta signatures.

General study results and limits: Carriers of CMV plus the relevant HLA were identified by cumulative public TCR beta family frequency. Within the response measured ex vivo, HLA-C-restricted CMV-specific TCR beta clonotypes were dominant.

This CDR3 has 14 amino acids. Losses at the gene ends were 7 bases for V and 8 bases for J; bases not matched to a gene: 10. A note on this clonotype: Antigen unknown.

TCRdb independently ran MiXCR on the reads; one entry per CDR3 protein. The sample contains roughly 920,000 distinct CDR3 sequences, around 30% of which appear only once. The receptor was isolated from a human donor in good health (CMV status not recorded). Some clones in this sample may be carry-over from other donors' samples. The source material was cultured CD8+ T cells from PBMCs, sampled from culture after CMV antigen stimulation. V is TRBV12-3 or TRBV12-4 and J is TRBJ1-4; 7 bases are a match to TRBD1. Written as DNA, the CDR3 is TGTGCCAGCACCTGGCCAGGGGGGACAGAAAAACTGTTTTTT. Its translation is CASTWPGGTEKLFF.